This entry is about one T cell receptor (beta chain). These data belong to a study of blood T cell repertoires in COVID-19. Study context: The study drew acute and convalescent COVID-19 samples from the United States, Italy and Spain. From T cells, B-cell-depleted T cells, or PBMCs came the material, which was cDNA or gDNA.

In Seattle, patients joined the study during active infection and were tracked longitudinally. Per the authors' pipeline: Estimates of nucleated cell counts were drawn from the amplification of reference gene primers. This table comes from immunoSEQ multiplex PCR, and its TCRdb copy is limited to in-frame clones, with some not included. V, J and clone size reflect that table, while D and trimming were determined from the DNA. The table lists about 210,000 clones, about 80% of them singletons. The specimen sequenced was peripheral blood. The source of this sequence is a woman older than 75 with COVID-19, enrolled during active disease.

The CDR3 loop is CASRLGTGTSPGEQYF. The CDR3 DNA is TGTGCCAGCAGGTTAGGCACCGGGACTAGCCCGGGCGAGCAGTACTTC. This rearrangement joins TRBV6-6 to TRBJ2-7; TRBD2 matches at 9 bases. This CDR3 spans 16 amino acids. The V gene's germline CDR1 is MNHNY and CDR2 SVGAGI (reference sequence). J gave up 6 bases and V 6 bases, and 15 bases lay outside the gene matches.